The present entry profiles one T cell receptor (beta chain) with its context. Seattle's enrolled individuals joined amid active infection and were then monitored longitudinally. The data stem from a study of blood T cell repertoires in COVID-19. The wider study: Samples taken during acute and convalescent COVID-19 were collected in the United States, Italy and Spain.

TCRdb's copy holds only in-frame clones and misses some; the assay was immunoSEQ multiplex PCR. The table shows around 190,000 clones, with around four fifths occurring only once. This CDR3 has 16 amino acids. V was cut by 1 base and J by 3 bases, with 12 bases left in between. CDR1 is LGHNT, CDR2 FRNRAP, per germline. Material for sequencing was peripheral blood. This receptor was taken from a woman between 65 and 79 years old with COVID-19, enrolled during active disease. The V gene is TRBV12-5, the J gene TRBJ2-2, with a tentative D call TRBD2 (6 bases). CDR3 bases: TGTGCTAGTGGTTTGGGACTCGGGGGATACACCGGGGAGCTGTTTTTT. The encoded protein is CASGLGLGGYTGELFF. Full variable domain (remainder filled in from reference TRBV12-5 and TRBJ2-2): DARVTQTPRHKVTEMGQEVTMRCQPILGHNTVFWYRQTMMQGLELLAYFRNRAPLDDSGMPKDRFSAEMPDATLATLKIQPSEPRDSAVYFCASGLGLGGYTGELFFGEGSRLTVL.